The 24 T cell receptor beta chains reported below all come from one sample, sequenced in a study of blood T cells in healthy people across ages. Sample-barcoded 5' priming and a J-beta primer mix drove a second PCR of roughly 6 to 12 cycles. TCRdb analysed the 5' RACE reads with MiXCR anew, one entry per CDR3 protein. The table includes over 700,000 distinct CDR3 sequences, roughly 25% detected once. This sample was also put to use in a study of T cells of mothers and their children.

Sequencing was performed on blood. The receptors derive from a boy aged 5-17 years in good health.

The J gene is TRBJ2-1, the V gene TRBV5-1; the D gene is possibly TRBD2 (6 bases). The CDR3 consists of 15 residues. Trimming removed 8 bases at V and 0 bases at J, with 15 bases between. Germline loops: CDR1 SGHRS, CDR2 YFSETQ. This CDR3 is CASTLEGGSYNEQFF. For the CDR3, the DNA is TGCGCCAGTACCTTGGAGGGCGGCTCCTACAATGAGCAGTTCTTC.

V gene TRBV5-1 combines with J gene TRBJ2-1, with 9 bases fitting TRBD1. This CDR3 is built from 16 residues. The germline V gene has CDR1 SGHRS and CDR2 YFSETQ. J gave up 8 bases and V 5 bases, and 14 bases lay outside the gene matches. CDR3 DNA: TGCGCCAGCAGGCAGACCCCGGGACAGGGATTTGATGAGCAGTTCTTC. Amino acids: CASRQTPGQGFDEQFF.

The rearrangement links TRBV7-2 to TRBJ2-7; D uncertain. The V gene's germline CDR1 is SGHTA and CDR2 FQGNSA. Trimming cost V 5 bases and J 10 bases, with 12 bases left between them. This CDR3 is 11 amino acids long. CDR3 loop: CASSPSVVQYF. The CDR3 DNA follows: TGTGCCAGCAGCCCCTCGGTAGTTCAGTACTTC.

The rearrangement joins TRBV10-2 to TRBJ2-7; D call uncertain. Germline V gene data show CDR1 as WSHSY and CDR2 as SAAADI. The CDR3 totals 12 residues. Trimming pared 11 bases from V and 3 bases from J, leaving 14 bases between. CDR3 DNA sequence: TGCGCCGCATCAAGGTCAGACTACGAGCAGTACTTC. Translated: CAASRSDYEQYF.

This clonotype has a handful of counts. V usage is TRBV12-3 or TRBV12-4 and J usage is TRBJ1-2; 11 bases map to TRBD1. The length of the CDR3 is 15 residues. After removal of 2 bases from V and 6 bases from J, the junction contained 5 bases not matched to a gene. Here the CDR3 DNA reads TGTGCCAGCAGTTTAATTGGGACAGGGGGGGATGGCTACACCTTC. Protein: CASSLIGTGGDGYTF.

This clonotype was seen only a few times. V and J are TRBV3-1 and TRBJ2-7; tentative D call: TRBD1 (5 bases). CDR1 and CDR2 from the germline V gene are LGHDT and YNNKEL (reference sequence). This CDR3 region has 14 residues. Trimming pared 4 bases from V and 7 bases from J, leaving 17 bases between. The CDR3: CASSLREGVGEQYF. As DNA, the CDR3 is TGTGCCAGCAGCCTACGAGAAGGGGTCGGGGAGCAGTACTTC.

The rearrangement joins TRBV28 to TRBJ2-4; D unclear. Germline-derived CDR1 and CDR2 are MDHEN and SYDVKM. The CDR3 length is 17 residues. V was clipped by 1 base and J by 1 base, with 14 bases between them. CDR3 loop: CASSLYTLDGAKNIQYF. CDR3 DNA sequence: TGTGCCAGCAGTTTATATACGTTGGATGGGGCCAAAAACATTCAGTACTTC.

The chain has TRBV9 and TRBJ1-4; 7 bases line up with TRBD1. The CDR3 runs to 17 residues. After removal of 3 bases from V and 0 bases from J, the junction contained 8 bases not matched to a gene. Germline loops: CDR1 SGDLS, CDR2 YYNGEE. In DNA form, the CDR3 reads TGTGCCAGCAGCGCCAGGGGGGGCCTTACAACTAATGAAAAACTGTTTTTT. Its protein is CASSARGGLTTNEKLFF.

This clonotype showed up just a few times. The CDR3 nucleotides are TGTGCCAGCAGCCTTGTCGGACAGGGGAGGCCTGGTGAGCAGTTCTTC. As protein: CASSLVGQGRPGEQFF. The V and J genes are TRBV7-9 and TRBJ2-5; 9 nucleotides align to TRBD1. The tail of the sequence fits TRBJ2-1 better, so the J call may be wrong. Germline CDR1 is SEHNR and CDR2 is FQNEAQ (reference sequence). The CDR3 runs to 16 residues.

This clonotype has just a few counts. The chain couples TRBV5-1 to TRBJ1-4; the D is unclear. V dropped 0 bases and J dropped 7 bases, with 7 bases sitting between them. The germline V gene has CDR1 SGHRS and CDR2 YFSETQ. The CDR3 totals 13 residues. The CDR3 nucleotides are TGCGCCAGCAGCTTGGAGGGTGGTGAAAAACTGTTTTTT. Its protein product is CASSLEGGEKLFF.

This clonotype appeared a few times. The CDR3 DNA is TGTGCCAGCAGTCACATCGTGGGGGGCATGAACACTGAAGCTTTCTTT. It codes for CASSHIVGGMNTEAFF. V gene TRBV7-6 combines with J gene TRBJ1-1; D may be TRBD1 (6 bases). The germline CDR1 and CDR2 sequences are SGHVS and FNYEAQ. The CDR3 has 16 residues. V shed 6 bases and J shed 0 bases, with 17 bases lying between them.

This rearrangement joins TRBV28 to TRBJ2-7; weak D call: TRBD1 (6 bases). The length of the CDR3 is 15 residues. Trimming took 6 bases from V and 0 from J, leaving 15 bases between them. Germline V gene lookup returns CDR1 MDHEN and CDR2 SYDVKM. The CDR3 DNA is TGTGCCAGCAGCGGGCCAGGACAGCACTCCTACGAGCAGTACTTC. It is translated as CASSGPGQHSYEQYF. Complete variable domain (other parts from reference TRBV28 and TRBJ2-7): DVKVTQSSRYLVKRTGEKVFLECVQDMDHENMFWYRQDPGLGLRLIYFSYDVKMKEKGDIPEGYSVSREKKERFSLILESASTNQTSMYLCASSGPGQHSYEQYFGPGTRLTVT.

This clonotype has a single count. One end of the junction does not line up with germline, which may come from a read error. V gene TRBV6-5 combines with J gene TRBJ2-5; D perhaps matches TRBD1 (6 bases). The DNA end lines up better with TRBJ2-1; the J call may be wrong. The V gene's germline CDR1 is MNHEY and CDR2 SVGAGI. CDR3 length: 15 residues. CDR3 sequence: CACSSRYTGSPEQFF. Here the CDR3 DNA reads TGTGCCTGCAGTTCAAGGTACACAGGGTCCCCTGAGCAGTTCTTC.

The chain combines TRBV20-1 with TRBJ2-1, with D possibly matching TRBD1 (6 bases). The CDR3 is 14 residues long. Germline lookup yields CDR1 DFQATT and CDR2 SNEGSKA (reference sequence). Trimming left V 4 bases short and J 2 bases short, with 12 bases between. The CDR3 bases are TGCAGTGCTACAGACAGGTGGCCCTACAATGAGCAGTTCTTC. Translating it yields CSATDRWPYNEQFF.

This chain links TRBV19 with TRBJ2-2; possible D gene TRBD2, 6 bases. CDR1 LNHDA and CDR2 SQIVND come from the germline V gene (reference sequence). Trimming took off 7 bases at V and 4 bases at J, with 19 bases between the two ends. The CDR3 has 16 residues. CDR3: CASNNRRGMGTGELFF. The CDR3 DNA reads TGTGCCAGTAACAATAGGCGGGGCATGGGCACCGGGGAGCTGTTTTTT.

This clonotype was seen more than once but under ten times. DNA for the CDR3: TGTGCCAGCAGTTTATCACTAGCGGAGTCCTACGAGCAGTACTTC. It encodes CASSLSLAESYEQYF. This chain links TRBV11-2 with TRBJ2-7, with 8 bases aligning to TRBD2. The junction had 8 bases not matched to a gene; V was cut back by 6 bases and J by 1 base. Germline values: CDR1 SGHAT, CDR2 FQNNGV. The CDR3 runs to 15 residues. Combining the CDR3 with reference TRBV11-2 and TRBJ2-7 gives the whole variable domain EAGVAQSPRYKIIEKRQSVAFWCNPISGHATLYWYQQILGQGPKLLIQFQNNGVVDDSQLPKDRFSAERLKGVDSTLKIQPAKLEDSAVYLCASSLSLAESYEQYFGPGTRLTVT.

This chain uses TRBV20-1 with TRBJ2-3, with D tentatively TRBD2 (6 bases). There are 14 residues in the CDR3. Trimming removed 6 bases at V and 8 bases at J, with 21 bases between. Germline lookup yields CDR1 DFQATT and CDR2 SNEGSKA (reference sequence). CDR3 in amino acids: CSAHDRTGGLTQYF. The CDR3 DNA sequence: TGCAGTGCCCATGATCGGACCGGAGGGCTTACGCAGTATTTT.

The DNA for the CDR3 is TGTGCCAGCAGTTATCGTATAGGGGGCTTAGAAGAGACCCAGTACTTC. Protein: CASSYRIGGLEETQYF. The chain recombines TRBV6-7 with TRBJ2-5, with TRBD1 matching 7 bases. TRBV6-7 is an open reading frame, and its role is uncertain. V trimming: 3 bases; J trimming: 3 bases; junction bases outside the gene matches: 10. CDR3 size: 16 residues.

The rearrangement links TRBV4-3 to TRBJ2-6, with TRBD1 identical over 7 bases. CDR3 length equals 14 residues. CDR1 is LGHNA and CDR2 is YSLEER in the germline V gene. Unmatched junction bases numbered 3, after V lost 8 bases and J lost 2 bases. The CDR3 sequence is CASRDRAGANVLTF. The CDR3 bases are TGCGCCAGCCGAGACAGGGCTGGGGCCAACGTCCTGACTTTC.

As to this clonotype: Compared with germline, one end of the junction differs, possibly owing to a read error. This chain joins TRBV7-2 and TRBJ2-3; TRBD2 matches at 14 bases. CDR3 length: 18 amino acids. Germline V gene lookup returns CDR1 SGHTA and CDR2 FQGNSA. CDR3: CASSLAGLAGGTADTRYF. The CDR3 DNA is TGTGCCAGCAGCTTAGCCGGACTAGCGGGGGGCACAGCAGATACGCGGTATTTT.

This clonotype was counted a few times. This rearrangement joins TRBV5-5 to TRBJ1-4; D perhaps matches TRBD1 (5 bases). The V and J ends lost 5 bases and 8 bases respectively, with 13 bases between them. CDR1 and CDR2 (germline): SGHKS, YYEKEE (reference sequence). The CDR3 sequence is 13 residues long. CDR3 sequence (DNA): TGTGCCAGCAGTCGGTCCGGACACGAAAAACTGTTTTTT. It yields the protein CASSRSGHEKLFF.

J is TRBJ2-5 and V is TRBV11-2; 7 positions match TRBD1. The ends lost 5 bases at V and 5 bases at J; junction bases unmatched: 8. This CDR3 region has 14 residues. Germline loops: CDR1 SGHAT, CDR2 FQNNGV. CDR3 in amino acids: CASSQTGSLETQYF. For the CDR3, the DNA is TGTGCCAGCAGCCAGACAGGGTCTTTGGAGACCCAGTACTTC.

The rearrangement links TRBV7-3 to TRBJ2-3, with 10 positions matching TRBD1. The CDR3 contains 14 residues. The trim removed 3 bases at V and 5 bases at J, leaving 2 bases unmatched. Germline CDR1 reads SGHTA; CDR2 reads FQGTGA. The CDR3 bases are TGTGCCAGCAGCTTCGGACAGGGGGGAGATACGCAGTATTTT. Translation gives CASSFGQGGDTQYF.

This clonotype was counted between two and nine times. The chain employs TRBV7-9 and TRBJ2-5, with D unclear. V lost 4 bases to trimming and J lost 9 bases, with 6 bases between them. CDR3 length equals 10 residues. Germline loops: CDR1 SEHNR, CDR2 FQNEAQ (reference sequence). The CDR3 reads CASSSNSQYF. In DNA, the CDR3 is TGTGCCAGCAGCTCAAATTCCCAGTACTTC.